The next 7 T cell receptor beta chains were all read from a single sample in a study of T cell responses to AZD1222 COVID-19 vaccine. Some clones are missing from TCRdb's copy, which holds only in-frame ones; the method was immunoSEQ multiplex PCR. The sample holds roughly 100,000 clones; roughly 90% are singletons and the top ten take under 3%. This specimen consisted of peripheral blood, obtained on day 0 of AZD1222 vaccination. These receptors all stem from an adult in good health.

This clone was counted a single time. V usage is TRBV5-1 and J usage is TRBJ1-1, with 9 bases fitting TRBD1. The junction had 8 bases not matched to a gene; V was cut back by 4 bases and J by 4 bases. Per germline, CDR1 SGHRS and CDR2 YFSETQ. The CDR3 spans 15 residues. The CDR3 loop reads CASSPQGAQGTEAFF. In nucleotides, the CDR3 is TGCGCCAGCAGCCCACAGGGGGCGCAGGGCACTGAAGCTTTCTTT.

The CDR3 reads CASSGTGGPDEQYF. The CDR3 DNA reads TGTGCCAGCTCCGGGACAGGGGGTCCGGACGAGCAGTACTTC. The gene calls are TRBV18 and TRBJ2-7; 11 positions agree with TRBD1. The CDR3 is 14 residues long. The trim removed 6 bases at V and 5 bases at J, leaving 6 bases unmatched. Germline V gene sequence: CDR1 KGHSH, CDR2 LQKENI.

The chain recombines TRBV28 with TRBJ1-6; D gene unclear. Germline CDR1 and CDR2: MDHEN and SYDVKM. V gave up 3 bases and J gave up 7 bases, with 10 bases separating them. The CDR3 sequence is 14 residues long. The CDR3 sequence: CASSLVQENSPLHF. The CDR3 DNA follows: TGTGCCAGCAGTTTGGTCCAGGAAAATTCACCCCTCCACTTT. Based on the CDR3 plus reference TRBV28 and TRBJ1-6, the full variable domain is DVKVTQSSRYLVKRTGEKVFLECVQDMDHENMFWYRQDPGLGLRLIYFSYDVKMKEKGDIPEGYSVSREKKERFSLILESASTNQTSMYLCASSLVQENSPLHFGNGTRLTVT.

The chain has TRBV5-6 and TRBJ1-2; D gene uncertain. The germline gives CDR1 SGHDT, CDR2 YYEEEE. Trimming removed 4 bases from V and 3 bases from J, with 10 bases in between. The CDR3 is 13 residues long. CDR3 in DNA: TGTGCCAGCAGCCCCAGACCGGACTATGGCTACACCTTC. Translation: CASSPRPDYGYTF.

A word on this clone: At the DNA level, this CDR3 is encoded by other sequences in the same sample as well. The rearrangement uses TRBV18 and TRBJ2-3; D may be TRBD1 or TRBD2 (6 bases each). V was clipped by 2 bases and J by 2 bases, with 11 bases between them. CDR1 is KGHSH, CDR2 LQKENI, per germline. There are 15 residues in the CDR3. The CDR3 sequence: CASSPVGGSTDTQYF. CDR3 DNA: TGTGCCAGCTCACCAGTCGGGGGCTCCACAGATACGCAGTATTTT.

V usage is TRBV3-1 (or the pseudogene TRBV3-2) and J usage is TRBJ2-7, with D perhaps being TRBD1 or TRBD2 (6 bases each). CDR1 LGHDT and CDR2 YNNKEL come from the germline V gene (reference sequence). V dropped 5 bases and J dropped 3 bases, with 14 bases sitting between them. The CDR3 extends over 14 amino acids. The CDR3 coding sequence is TGTGCCAGCAGCTTAAGGGGGGTCCACTACGAGCAGTACTTC. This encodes CASSLRGVHYEQYF.

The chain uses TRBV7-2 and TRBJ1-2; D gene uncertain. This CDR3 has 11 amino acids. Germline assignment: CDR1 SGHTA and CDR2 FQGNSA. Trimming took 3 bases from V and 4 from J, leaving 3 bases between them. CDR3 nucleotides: TGTGCCAGCAGCTTTGCCTATGGCTACACCTTC. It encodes CASSFAYGYTF.